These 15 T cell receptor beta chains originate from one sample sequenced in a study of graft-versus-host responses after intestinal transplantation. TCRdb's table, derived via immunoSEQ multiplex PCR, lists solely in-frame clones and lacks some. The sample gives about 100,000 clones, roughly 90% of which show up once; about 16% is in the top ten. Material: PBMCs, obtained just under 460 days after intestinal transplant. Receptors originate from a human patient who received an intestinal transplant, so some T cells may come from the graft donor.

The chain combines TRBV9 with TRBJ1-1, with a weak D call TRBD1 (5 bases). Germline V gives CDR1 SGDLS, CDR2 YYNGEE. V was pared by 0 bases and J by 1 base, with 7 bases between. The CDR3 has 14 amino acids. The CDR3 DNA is TGTGCCAGCAGCGTAGATCAGGGGAACACTGAAGCTTTCTTT. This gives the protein CASSVDQGNTEAFF.

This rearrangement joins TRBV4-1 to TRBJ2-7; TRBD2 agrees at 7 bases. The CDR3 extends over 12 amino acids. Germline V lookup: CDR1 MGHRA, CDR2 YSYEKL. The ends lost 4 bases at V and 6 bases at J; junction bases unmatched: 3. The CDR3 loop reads CASSRGGGEQYF. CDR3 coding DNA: TGCGCCAGCAGCCGCGGCGGGGGCGAGCAGTACTTC.

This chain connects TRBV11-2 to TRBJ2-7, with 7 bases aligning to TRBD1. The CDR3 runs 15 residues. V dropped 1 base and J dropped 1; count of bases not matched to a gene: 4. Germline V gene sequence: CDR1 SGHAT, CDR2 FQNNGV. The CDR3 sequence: CASSLVRGPSYEQYF. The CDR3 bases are TGTGCCAGCAGCTTAGTTAGGGGGCCTTCCTACGAGCAGTACTTC.

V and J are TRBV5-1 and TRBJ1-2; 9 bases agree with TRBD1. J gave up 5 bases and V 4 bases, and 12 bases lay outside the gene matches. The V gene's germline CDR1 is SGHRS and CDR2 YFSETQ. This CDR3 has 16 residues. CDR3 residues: CASSNELNRGPYGYTF. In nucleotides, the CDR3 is TGCGCCAGCAGCAATGAACTAAACAGGGGGCCATATGGCTACACCTTC.

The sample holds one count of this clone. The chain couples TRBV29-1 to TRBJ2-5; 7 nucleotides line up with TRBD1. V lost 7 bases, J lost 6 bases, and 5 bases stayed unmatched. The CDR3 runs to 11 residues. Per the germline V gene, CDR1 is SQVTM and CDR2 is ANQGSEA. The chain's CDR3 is CSATGAKTQYF. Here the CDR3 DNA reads TGCAGCGCCACAGGGGCGAAGACCCAGTACTTC. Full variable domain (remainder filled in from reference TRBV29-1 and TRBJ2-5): SAVISQKPSRDICQRGTSLTIQCQVDSQVTMMFWYRQQPGQSLTLIATANQGSEATYESGFVIDKFPISRPNLTFSTLTVSNMSPEDSSIYLCSATGAKTQYFGPGTRLLVL.

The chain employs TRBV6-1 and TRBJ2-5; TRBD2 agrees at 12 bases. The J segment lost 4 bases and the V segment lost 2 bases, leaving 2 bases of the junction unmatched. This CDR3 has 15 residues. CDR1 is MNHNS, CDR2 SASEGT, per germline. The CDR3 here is CASSELAGGPETQYF. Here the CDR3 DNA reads TGTGCCAGCAGTGAACTAGCGGGGGGGCCAGAGACCCAGTACTTC.

The CDR3: CASSLVWGNGYTF. The CDR3 DNA is TGTGCCAGCAGCTTAGTGTGGGGGAATGGCTACACCTTC. The genes are TRBV7-9 and TRBJ1-2; D might be TRBD1 (5 bases). Germline V gives CDR1 SEHNR, CDR2 FQNEAQ (reference sequence). The length of the CDR3 is 13 residues. V was clipped by 1 base and J by 6 bases, with 9 bases between them.

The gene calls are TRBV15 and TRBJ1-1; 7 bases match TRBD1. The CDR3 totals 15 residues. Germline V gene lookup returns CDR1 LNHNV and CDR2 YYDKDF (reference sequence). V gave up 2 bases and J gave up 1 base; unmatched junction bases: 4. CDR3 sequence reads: CATSRHRQGNTEAFF. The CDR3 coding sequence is TGTGCCACCAGCAGACACCGACAGGGGAACACTGAAGCTTTCTTT.

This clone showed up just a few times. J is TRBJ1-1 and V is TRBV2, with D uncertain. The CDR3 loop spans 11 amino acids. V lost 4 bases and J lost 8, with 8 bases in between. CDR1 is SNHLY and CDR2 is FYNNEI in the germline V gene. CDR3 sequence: CASSADREAFF. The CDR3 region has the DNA TGTGCCAGCAGTGCGGACCGCGAAGCTTTCTTT.

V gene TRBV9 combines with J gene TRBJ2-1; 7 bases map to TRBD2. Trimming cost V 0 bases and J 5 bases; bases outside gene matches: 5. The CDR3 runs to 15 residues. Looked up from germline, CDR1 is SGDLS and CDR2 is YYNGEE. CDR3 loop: CASSVGGGGHNEQFF. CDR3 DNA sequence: TGTGCCAGCAGCGTAGGAGGCGGGGGACACAATGAGCAGTTCTTC.

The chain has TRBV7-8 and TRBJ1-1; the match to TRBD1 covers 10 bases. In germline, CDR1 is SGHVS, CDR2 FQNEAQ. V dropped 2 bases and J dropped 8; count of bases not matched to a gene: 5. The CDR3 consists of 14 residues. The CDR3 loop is CASSLRGQGLEAFF. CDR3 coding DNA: TGTGCCAGCAGCTTAAGGGGACAGGGGTTAGAAGCTTTCTTT.

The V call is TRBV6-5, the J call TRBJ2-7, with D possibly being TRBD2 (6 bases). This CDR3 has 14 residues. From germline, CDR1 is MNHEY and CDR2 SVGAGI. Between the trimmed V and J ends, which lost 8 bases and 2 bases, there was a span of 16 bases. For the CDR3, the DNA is TGTGCCAGCCATGCGGAGGGGTTCACCTACGAGCAGTACTTC. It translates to CASHAEGFTYEQYF.

The CDR3 protein is CASSISFTGDYGYTF. The CDR3 region has the DNA TGCGCCAGCAGCATCAGCTTCACCGGGGACTATGGCTACACCTTC. V gene TRBV4-1 combines with J gene TRBJ1-2; D is undetermined. The germline CDR1 and CDR2 sequences are MGHRA and YSYEKL. The V end lost 5 bases, the J end lost 3 bases, and 16 bases lay between the germline ends. The CDR3 totals 15 residues.

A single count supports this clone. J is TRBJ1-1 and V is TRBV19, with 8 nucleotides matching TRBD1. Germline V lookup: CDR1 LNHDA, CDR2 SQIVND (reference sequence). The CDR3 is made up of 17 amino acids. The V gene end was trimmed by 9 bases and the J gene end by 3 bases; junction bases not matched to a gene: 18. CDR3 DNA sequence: TGTGCCAGCAAGCCAGGGGGCGCGCTGTTTTGGGACACTGAAGCTTTCTTT. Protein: CASKPGGALFWDTEAFF. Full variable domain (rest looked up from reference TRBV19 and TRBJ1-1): DGGITQSPKYLFRKEGQNVTLSCEQNLNHDAMYWYRQDPGQGLRLIYYSQIVNDFQKGDIAEGYSVSREKKESFPLTVTSAQKNPTAFYLCASKPGGALFWDTEAFFGQGTRLTVV.

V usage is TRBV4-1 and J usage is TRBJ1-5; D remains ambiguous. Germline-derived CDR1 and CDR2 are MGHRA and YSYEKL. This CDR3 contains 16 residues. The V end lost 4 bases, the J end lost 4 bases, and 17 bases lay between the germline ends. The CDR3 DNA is TGCGCCAGCAGCCCCTTACACCGGGCCCTTAATCAGCCCCAGCATTTT. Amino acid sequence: CASSPLHRALNQPQHF.